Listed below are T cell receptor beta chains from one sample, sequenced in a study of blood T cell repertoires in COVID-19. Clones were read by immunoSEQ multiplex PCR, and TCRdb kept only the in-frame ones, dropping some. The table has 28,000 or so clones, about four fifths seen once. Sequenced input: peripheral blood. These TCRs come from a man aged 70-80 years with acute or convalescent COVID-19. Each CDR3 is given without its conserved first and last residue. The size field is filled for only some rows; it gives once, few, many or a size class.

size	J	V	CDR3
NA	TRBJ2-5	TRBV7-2	ASSSGGTPETQY
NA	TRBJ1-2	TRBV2	ASSESGIYGYT
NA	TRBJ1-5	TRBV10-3	AIRGEGQPQH
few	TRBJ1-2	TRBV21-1	AIPRRVNYGYT
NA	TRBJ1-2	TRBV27	ASSWTTGQGGNYGYT
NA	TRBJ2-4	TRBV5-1	ASSLRGGRDIQY
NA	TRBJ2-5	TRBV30	AWSVGTGTLQETQY
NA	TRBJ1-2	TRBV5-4	ASSLDGGRRGSGFYGYT
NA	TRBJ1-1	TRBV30	AWSGTGGRTEAF
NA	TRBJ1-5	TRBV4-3	ASSQDVSQPQH
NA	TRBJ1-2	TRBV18	ASSPRGLPYGYT
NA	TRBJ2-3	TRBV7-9	ASSLVGLASSTDTQY
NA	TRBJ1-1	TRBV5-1	ASSLEPNTEAF
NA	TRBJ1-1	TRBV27	ASSEQGALNTEAF
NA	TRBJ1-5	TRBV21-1	ASYFLRDRGGNQPQH
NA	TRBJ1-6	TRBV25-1	ASSATGVGNSPLH
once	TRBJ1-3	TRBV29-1	SVPGSGNTIY
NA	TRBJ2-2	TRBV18	ASSPRRQGDTGELF
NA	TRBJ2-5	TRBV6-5	AIGQERQETQY
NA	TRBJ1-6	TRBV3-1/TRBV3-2	ASSQGTGDNSPLH
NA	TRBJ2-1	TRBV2	ASREGLAGDEQF
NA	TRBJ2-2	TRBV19	ASTGQINTGELF
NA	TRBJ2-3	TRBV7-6	ASSLRTDTQY
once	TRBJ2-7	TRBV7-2	ASSLYGPREQY
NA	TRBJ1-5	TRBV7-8	ASSFSGIRNQPQH
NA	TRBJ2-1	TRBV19	ASVATGGNYNEQF
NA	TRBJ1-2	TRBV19	ASRSGGGNGYT
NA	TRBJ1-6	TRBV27	ASRVQGEGSPLH
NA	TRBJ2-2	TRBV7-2	ASSVRMASGGTGELF
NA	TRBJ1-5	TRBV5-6	ASSSGGINQPQH
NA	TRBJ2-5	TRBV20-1	SGDRQETQY
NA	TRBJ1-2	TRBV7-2	ASSPRQGAGYGYT
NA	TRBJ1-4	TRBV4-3	ASSQDSRVPNEKLF
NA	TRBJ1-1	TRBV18	ASSPPSGGGMNTEAF
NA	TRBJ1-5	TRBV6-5	ASSTLSSNQPQH
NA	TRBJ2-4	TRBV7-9	ASSFGPGVDVRNIQY
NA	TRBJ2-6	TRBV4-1	ASSQGHLSGANVLT
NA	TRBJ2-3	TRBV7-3	ASSLRGLAGDTQY
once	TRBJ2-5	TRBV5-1	ASSSATQETQY
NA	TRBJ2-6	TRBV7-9	ASGARAGPGANVLT
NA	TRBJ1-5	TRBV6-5	ASSLTQPQH
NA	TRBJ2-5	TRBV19	ASSIGTGEETQY
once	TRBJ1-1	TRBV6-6	ASSYPRDRRITEAF
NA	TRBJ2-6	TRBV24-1	ATSEMTVSGANVLT
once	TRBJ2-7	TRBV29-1	SVDGQGLYEQY